The source of this T cell receptor beta chain is a study of shared clonotypes between healthy human individuals. Generated by immunoSEQ multiplex PCR, the TCRdb table keeps only in-frame clones and is missing some. The sample records about 380,000 clones, just over 95% being singletons. With 2 bases removed from V and 6 bases from J, the gap between germline ends came to 14 bases. This CDR3 is 14 amino acids long. Looked up from germline, CDR1 is LNHDA and CDR2 is SQIVND (reference sequence). The clonotype comes from a man aged 25 to 40 in good health. The V call is TRBV19, the J call TRBJ2-7, with a tentative D call TRBD2 (5 bases). Sequenced: memory CD8+ T cells sorted from blood. Specified subset: CD45RO+ cells pooled with CCR7-negative TemRA cells. In DNA, the CDR3 is TGTGCCAGTAGTATACAGGACTCTTTCCCCGAGCAGTACTTC. Its protein is CASSIQDSFPEQYF. Full variable domain (remainder filled in from reference TRBV19 and TRBJ2-7): DGGITQSPKYLFRKEGQNVTLSCEQNLNHDAMYWYRQDPGQGLRLIYYSQIVNDFQKGDIAEGYSVSREKKESFPLTVTSAQKNPTAFYLCASSIQDSFPEQYFGPGTRLTVT.